A selection of T cell receptor beta chains follows, all from one sample in a study of shared clonotypes between healthy human individuals. Profiled with immunoSEQ multiplex PCR; TCRdb holds only in-frame clones, not every one. Among roughly 400,000 clones listed, 96% were seen once. Sequenced: memory CD8+ T cells sorted from blood. Receptor source: a man younger than 45 in good health. Each CDR3 is given with its conserved first and last residue. The D gene is left open where the match is weak.

d_gene	v_gene	j_gene	CDR3aa	CDR3nt
TRBD2	TRBV5-1	TRBJ2-5	CASSLAGGGPGETQYF	TGCGCCAGCAGCTTAGCGGGAGGGGGTCCGGGAGAGACCCAGTACTTC
-	TRBV7-9	TRBJ2-3	CASSPHLDSGDTQYF	TGTGCCAGCAGCCCCCACCTAGACTCTGGGGATACGCAGTATTTT
TRBD2	TRBV5-4	TRBJ2-1	CASSSWTSGRAREQFF	TGTGCCAGCAGCTCTTGGACTAGCGGGAGGGCCCGGGAGCAGTTCTTC
-	TRBV29-1	TRBJ2-2	CSVVANHPNTGELFF	TGCAGCGTTGTGGCCAACCACCCCAACACCGGGGAGCTGTTTTTT
TRBD1	TRBV5-4	TRBJ1-1	CASNPSPGQGNTEAFF	TGTGCCAGCAACCCCTCCCCGGGACAGGGGAACACTGAAGCTTTCTTT
-	TRBV19	TRBJ2-7	CASSIQTTPGRYEQYF	TGTGCCAGTAGTATCCAGACTACCCCGGGCCGCTACGAGCAGTACTTC
-	TRBV5-1	TRBJ2-5	CASSLEFGRAKTQYF	TGCGCCAGCAGCTTGGAATTCGGGAGAGCAAAGACCCAGTACTTC
-	TRBV11-3	TRBJ2-2	CASSSQGADTGELFF	TGTGCCAGCAGCTCACAGGGTGCGGACACCGGGGAGCTGTTTTTT
-	TRBV6-5	TRBJ1-2	CASSPPGQSVYTF	TGTGCCAGCAGCCCCCCGGGACAAAGTGTCTACACCTTC
-	TRBV6-5	TRBJ1-1	CASSSTMNTEAFF	TGTGCCAGCAGTTCCACCATGAACACTGAAGCTTTCTTT
TRBD1	TRBV28	TRBJ1-1	CASSLRDRLGPEAFF	TGTGCCAGCAGTTTGCGGGACAGGCTCGGTCCTGAAGCTTTCTTT
-	TRBV14	TRBJ2-4	CASSQGTIRIQYF	TGTGCCAGCAGCCAAGGGACTATAAGGATTCAGTACTTC
-	TRBV5-1	TRBJ2-7	CASSLAVTTNYEQYF	TGCGCCAGCAGCTTGGCCGTGACAACTAACTACGAGCAGTACTTC
-	TRBV6-5	TRBJ1-1	CASLGSNTEAFF	TGTGCCAGCTTGGGATCCAACACTGAAGCTTTCTTT
-	TRBV10-3	TRBJ2-1	CAISDKVSYNEQFF	TGTGCCATCAGTGACAAAGTTAGCTACAATGAGCAGTTCTTC
TRBD1	TRBV7-9	TRBJ2-7	CASSHGLGGAGYEQYF	TGTGCCAGCAGCCACGGTTTAGGGGGCGCGGGCTACGAGCAGTACTTC
TRBD1	TRBV30	TRBJ2-7	CAWRPRQGLSYEQYF	TGTGCCTGGCGCCCCCGACAGGGCCTCTCCTACGAGCAGTACTTC
TRBD2	TRBV9	TRBJ2-1	CASSISGEQFF	TGTGCCAGCAGCATTAGCGGGGAGCAGTTCTTC
TRBD2	TRBV29-1	TRBJ2-1	CSVTRGNNEQFF	TGCAGTGTAACGCGGGGGAACAATGAGCAGTTCTTC
TRBD2	TRBV10-3	TRBJ2-7	CAIRTSGRASEQYF	TGTGCCATCAGAACTAGCGGGAGGGCTTCCGAGCAGTACTTC
-	TRBV7-9	TRBJ2-4	CASSPDKAKNIQYF	TGTGCCAGCAGCCCAGACAAAGCCAAAAACATTCAGTACTTC
-	TRBV28	TRBJ2-5	CASRPMTRVGQETQYF	TGTGCCAGCAGACCTATGACAAGGGTCGGGCAAGAGACCCAGTACTTC
TRBD1	TRBV27	TRBJ2-1	CASIKEGTGGRPDNEQFF	TGTGCCAGCATCAAAGAGGGGACAGGGGGCCGACCTGACAATGAGCAGTTCTTC
-	TRBV6-6	TRBJ2-7	CASSYAEYEQYF	TGTGCCAGCAGTTACGCCGAGTACGAGCAGTACTTC
-	TRBV15	TRBJ2-1	CATSRDNEGVNYNEQFF	TGTGCCACCAGCAGAGATAATGAGGGAGTTAATTACAATGAGCAGTTCTTC